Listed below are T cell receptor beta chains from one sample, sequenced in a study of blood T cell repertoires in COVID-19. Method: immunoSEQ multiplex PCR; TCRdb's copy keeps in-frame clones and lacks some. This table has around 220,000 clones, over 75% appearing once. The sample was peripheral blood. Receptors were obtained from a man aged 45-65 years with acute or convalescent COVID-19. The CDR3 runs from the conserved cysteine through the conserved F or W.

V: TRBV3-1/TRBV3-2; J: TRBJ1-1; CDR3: CASSPPGTGTAEAFF
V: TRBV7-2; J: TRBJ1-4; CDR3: CASSRDRGENEKLFF
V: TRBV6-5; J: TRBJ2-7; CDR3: CASSSGNYEQYF
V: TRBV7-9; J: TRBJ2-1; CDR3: CASSSLQGAKLNEQFF
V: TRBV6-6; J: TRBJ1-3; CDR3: CASSYAQGSGNTIYF
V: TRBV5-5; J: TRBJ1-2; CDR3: CASSFSQGYGYTF
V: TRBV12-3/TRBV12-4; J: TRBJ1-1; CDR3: CASTHLRGAEAFF
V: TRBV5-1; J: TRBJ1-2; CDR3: CASSRSPGQGAASYGYTF
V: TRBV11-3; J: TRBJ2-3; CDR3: CASSSPRAGQGASSTDTQYF
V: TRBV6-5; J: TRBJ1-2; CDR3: CASSNGQNYGYTF
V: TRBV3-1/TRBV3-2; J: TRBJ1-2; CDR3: CASSQPNYGYTF
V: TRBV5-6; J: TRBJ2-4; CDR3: CASSLEDRGYSIAKNIQYF
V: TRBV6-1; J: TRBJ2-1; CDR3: CASSEEWSSYNEQFF
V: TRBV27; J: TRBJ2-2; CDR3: CASSPPGGLAGVGELFF
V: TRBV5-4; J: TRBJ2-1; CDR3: CASSFRSIVNEQFF
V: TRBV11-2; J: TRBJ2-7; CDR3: CASSFSQGDRSYEQYF
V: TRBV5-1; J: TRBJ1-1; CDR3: CASSLSRQRNTEAFF
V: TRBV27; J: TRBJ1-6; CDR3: CASSSSYNSPLHF
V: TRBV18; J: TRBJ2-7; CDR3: CASSPANRAPYEQYF
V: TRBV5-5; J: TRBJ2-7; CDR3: CASSPGTVTAYEQYF
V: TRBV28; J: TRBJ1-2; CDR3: CATRRESNYGYTF
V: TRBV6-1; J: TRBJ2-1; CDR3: CASSSLDFHNEQFF
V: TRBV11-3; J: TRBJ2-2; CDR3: CASSLSPQSNTGELFF
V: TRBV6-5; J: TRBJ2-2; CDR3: CASSYGGGNTGELFF
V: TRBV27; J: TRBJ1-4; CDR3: CASSLRASEKLFF
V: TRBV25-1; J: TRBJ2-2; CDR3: CASSLGQGVGGELFF
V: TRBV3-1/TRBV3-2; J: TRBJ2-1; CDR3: CASSQRVGSNEQFF
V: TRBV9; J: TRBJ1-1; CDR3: CASSVVGTGRRGWMNTEAFF
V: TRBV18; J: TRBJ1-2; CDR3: CASSPPNRLSGYGYTF
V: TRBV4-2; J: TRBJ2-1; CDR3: CASSQDREDEQFF
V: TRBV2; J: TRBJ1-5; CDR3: CASSDLSGNQPQHF
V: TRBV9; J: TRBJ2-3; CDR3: CASSQGGLAGSDTQYF
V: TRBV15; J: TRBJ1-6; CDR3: CATSRDRTANSPLHF
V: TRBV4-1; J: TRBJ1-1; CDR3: CASSQEGGRMNTEAFF
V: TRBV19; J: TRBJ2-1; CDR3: CASSVGSLVYNEQFF
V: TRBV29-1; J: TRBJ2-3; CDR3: CSVDYSGGGGDTQYF
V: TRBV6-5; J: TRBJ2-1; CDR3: CASSRQRGWGNEQFF
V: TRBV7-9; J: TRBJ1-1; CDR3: CASSRDRAWTEAFF
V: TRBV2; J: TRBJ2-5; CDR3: CASTGDYFQETQYF
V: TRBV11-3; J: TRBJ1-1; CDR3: CASSLTTNTEAFF
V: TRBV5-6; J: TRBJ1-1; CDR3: CASSRGSINTEAFF
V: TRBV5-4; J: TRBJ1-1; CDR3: CASSLAAGGADTEAFF
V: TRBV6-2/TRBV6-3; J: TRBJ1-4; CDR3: CASSSAGVDEKLFF